The 20 T cell receptor beta chains listed next were all sequenced from one sample in a study of control samples from healthy donors and cancer patients. Method: immunoSEQ multiplex PCR; TCRdb's copy keeps in-frame clones and lacks some. The sample records roughly 120,000 clones, roughly nine tenths being singletons. Sequenced sample: blood. These receptor sequences come from a woman aged 18-29 years in good health.

V is TRBV28 and J is TRBJ1-1; D is possibly TRBD1 (5 bases). This CDR3 comprises 18 residues. The ends were cut back, 3 bases at V and 0 bases at J, with 20 bases in the middle. Per germline, CDR1 MDHEN and CDR2 SYDVKM. For the CDR3, the DNA is TGTGCCAGCAGTTTTCCAGTAACAGGCAGAAAGATGAACACTGAAGCTTTCTTT. Translating it yields CASSFPVTGRKMNTEAFF.

The chain carries TRBV28 and TRBJ1-3; maybe TRBD1 (6 bases). V was cut by 2 bases and J by 2 bases, with 13 bases left in between. The CDR3 is made up of 16 amino acids. CDR1 is MDHEN, CDR2 SYDVKM, per germline. CDR3 residues: CASSLGQGITGNTIYF. The DNA of the CDR3 is TGTGCCAGCAGTTTAGGTCAGGGGATAACTGGAAACACCATATATTTT.

The chain links TRBV24-1 to TRBJ2-2; 14 bases align to TRBD2. This CDR3 spans 16 amino acids. After removal of 4 bases from V and 8 bases from J, the junction contained 5 bases not matched to a gene. Germline loops: CDR1 KGHDR, CDR2 SFDVKD. CDR3 sequence reads: CATSEPTSGRAGELFF. DNA for the CDR3: TGTGCCACCAGTGAACCGACTAGCGGGAGGGCAGGGGAGCTGTTTTTT.

V gene TRBV19 combines with J gene TRBJ2-7; D is possibly TRBD1 (5 bases). The CDR3 runs 14 residues. The germline V gene has CDR1 LNHDA and CDR2 SQIVND (reference sequence). V was pared by 6 bases and J by 4 bases, with 16 bases between. The CDR3 bases are TGTGCCAGTAGCCACCAGGGAAGGGGTTACGAGCAGTACTTC. It is translated as CASSHQGRGYEQYF.

The rearrangement links TRBV19 to TRBJ1-6; 8 nucleotides align to TRBD1. Germline V gene sequence: CDR1 LNHDA, CDR2 SQIVND (reference sequence). The CDR3 runs 15 residues. The ends lost 5 bases at V and 5 bases at J; junction bases unmatched: 5. This chain's CDR3 is CASSLGQGNNSPLHF. CDR3 DNA sequence: TGTGCCAGTAGTCTCGGACAGGGCAATAATTCACCCCTCCACTTT.

A word on this clone: Other DNA variants within this sample encode the same CDR3. This rearrangement joins TRBV28 to TRBJ1-5; the D is unclear. Trimming pared 6 bases from V and 0 bases from J, leaving 6 bases between. CDR3 length: 13 amino acids. CDR1 is MDHEN and CDR2 is SYDVKM in the germline V gene. The CDR3 here is CASSRYSNQPQHF. The CDR3 nucleotides are TGTGCCAGCAGCCGATATAGCAATCAGCCCCAGCATTTT.

The chain carries TRBV27 and TRBJ2-7, with 12 nucleotides matching TRBD2. With 3 bases clipped from V and 2 bases from J, the junction kept 8 bases outside the gene matches. The germline gives CDR1 MNHEY, CDR2 SMNVEV (reference sequence). The CDR3 consists of 17 residues. CDR3 amino acids: CASSFSSGRAIAYEQYF. In DNA, the CDR3 is TGTGCCAGCAGTTTTTCTAGCGGGAGGGCCATAGCCTACGAGCAGTACTTC.

The chain combines TRBV4-2 with TRBJ2-4, with D maybe TRBD2 (6 bases). Trimming removed 1 base at V and 1 base at J, with 35 bases between. This CDR3 has 24 amino acids. Germline V gene sequence: CDR1 LGHNA, CDR2 YNFKEQ. The CDR3 sequence: CASSQVSRLALRAGTRYAKNIQYF. CDR3 coding DNA: TGTGCCAGCAGCCAAGTATCTAGGCTAGCGCTAAGGGCCGGGACGCGCTACGCCAAAAACATTCAGTACTTC.

The chain joins TRBV27 to TRBJ2-3; TRBD2 matches at 8 bases. CDR3 length equals 15 residues. In germline, CDR1 is MNHEY, CDR2 SMNVEV (reference sequence). J gave up 4 bases and V 8 bases, and 11 bases lay outside the gene matches. The DNA for the CDR3 is TGTGCCAGCGCGGGGGGCGCGATTAGAGCAGATACGCAGTATTTT. This sequence encodes CASAGGAIRADTQYF.

This clone was picked up a small number of times. The chain recombines TRBV19 with TRBJ2-1, with 10 bases fitting TRBD2. The trim removed 3 bases at V and 10 bases at J, leaving 6 bases unmatched. The germline gives CDR1 LNHDA, CDR2 SQIVND (reference sequence). There are 14 residues in the CDR3. The CDR3 loop reads CASSIGLAGEEQFF. The CDR3 region has the DNA TGTGCCAGTAGTATTGGGCTAGCGGGGGAGGAGCAGTTCTTC.

J is TRBJ2-3 and V is TRBV6-4, with D hard to call. With 2 bases removed from V and 3 bases from J, the gap between germline ends came to 15 bases. The germline gives CDR1 MRHNA, CDR2 SNTAGT. The CDR3 extends over 16 amino acids. The CDR3 here is CASSDPEIDRTDTQYF. DNA for the CDR3: TGTGCCAGCAGTGACCCTGAGATAGACCGGACAGATACGCAGTATTTT.

The gene calls are TRBV15 and TRBJ2-7; the match to TRBD2 covers 9 bases. J lost 7 bases, V lost 4 bases, and 14 bases had no gene match. This CDR3 spans 16 amino acids. CDR1 LNHNV and CDR2 YYDKDF come from the germline V gene (reference sequence). CDR3 nucleotide sequence: TGTGCCACCAGCATTATAGCGGGAGAAGGGTCTCGGGAGCAGTACTTC. Translated, it gives CATSIIAGEGSREQYF.

The J gene is TRBJ1-3, the V gene TRBV6-6; 8 nucleotides match TRBD1. The J segment lost 3 bases and the V segment lost 1 base, leaving 5 bases of the junction unmatched. This CDR3 spans 16 amino acids. Germline loops: CDR1 MNHNY, CDR2 SVGAGI (reference sequence). CDR3 residues: CASSYWTGRNGNTIYF. The CDR3 DNA is TGTGCCAGCAGTTACTGGACAGGGAGGAATGGAAACACCATATATTTT.

The V call is TRBV24-1, the J call TRBJ1-2, with D unclear. In germline, CDR1 is KGHDR, CDR2 SFDVKD. Trimming cost V 5 bases and J 2 bases, with 8 bases left between them. The CDR3 is made up of 13 amino acids. The CDR3 bases are TGTGCCACCAGTGTAAGCGCCAACTATGGCTACACCTTC. Translation gives CATSVSANYGYTF.

CDR3 protein: CASSGQLAGFAGELFF. DNA of the CDR3: TGTGCCAGCAGCGGCCAACTAGCGGGCTTCGCCGGGGAGCTGTTTTTT. The chain carries TRBV9 and TRBJ2-2; 9 nucleotides agree with TRBD2. Germline loops: CDR1 SGDLS, CDR2 YYNGEE. Trimming cost V 3 bases and J 6 bases; bases outside gene matches: 9. The CDR3 runs 16 residues.

This chain joins TRBV27 and TRBJ2-3; D unresolved. Germline CDR1 is MNHEY and CDR2 is SMNVEV (reference sequence). The length of the CDR3 is 14 residues. V was clipped by 5 bases and J by 4 bases, with 13 bases between them. Here the CDR3 DNA reads TGTGCCAGCAGTATTACCTGGTGGGCAGATACGCAGTATTTT. This translates into CASSITWWADTQYF.

This chain links TRBV7-2 with TRBJ2-7; 9 nucleotides match TRBD2. Germline V lookup: CDR1 SGHTA, CDR2 FQGNSA. The CDR3 runs 13 residues. The V and J ends lost 4 bases and 3 bases, in that order; junction bases with no gene match: 1. CDR3: CASSSTSGYEQYF. The CDR3 bases are TGTGCCAGCAGCTCGACTAGCGGCTACGAGCAGTACTTC. The whole variable domain, remainder taken from reference TRBV7-2 and TRBJ2-7, is GAGVSQSPSNKVTEKGKDVELRCDPISGHTALYWYRQSLGQGLEFLIYFQGNSAPDKSGLPSDRFSAERTGGSVSTLTIQRTQQEDSAVYLCASSSTSGYEQYFGPGTRLTVT.

The chain employs TRBV7-3 and TRBJ2-3, with 7 bases identical to TRBD1. After removal of 0 bases from V and 4 bases from J, the junction contained 10 bases not matched to a gene. The CDR3 extends over 17 amino acids. Germline loops: CDR1 SGHTA, CDR2 FQGTGA. DNA of the CDR3: TGTGCCAGCAGCTTAACGTCGAAGGGGACAGTAGCAGATACGCAGTATTTT. Protein sequence: CASSLTSKGTVADTQYF. The full variable domain, completed using reference TRBV7-3 and TRBJ2-3, is GAGVSQTPSNKVTEKGKYVELRCDPISGHTALYWYRQSLGQGPEFLIYFQGTGAADDSGLPNDRFFAVRPEGSVSTLKIQRTERGDSAVYLCASSLTSKGTVADTQYFGPGTRLTVL.

The chain uses TRBV9 and TRBJ2-3, with D possibly being TRBD1 or TRBD2 (6 bases each). Between the trimmed V and J ends, which lost 0 bases and 1 base, there was a span of 12 bases. CDR1 and CDR2 from the germline V gene are SGDLS and YYNGEE. The CDR3 spans 16 residues. CDR3 bases: TGTGCCAGCAGCGTAGGGAGGGGGGCTGGCACAGATACGCAGTATTTT. This codes for CASSVGRGAGTDTQYF.

The CDR3 DNA sequence: TGTGCCAGGGGTTCCCGGGGGCTCGCTTTCTTT. Amino acid sequence: CARGSRGLAFF. The chain couples TRBV2 to TRBJ1-1, with D perhaps TRBD1 (6 bases). The germline V and J ends were trimmed by 9 bases and 11 bases, with 16 bases remaining between them. The CDR3 sequence is 11 residues long. The germline gives CDR1 SNHLY, CDR2 FYNNEI.